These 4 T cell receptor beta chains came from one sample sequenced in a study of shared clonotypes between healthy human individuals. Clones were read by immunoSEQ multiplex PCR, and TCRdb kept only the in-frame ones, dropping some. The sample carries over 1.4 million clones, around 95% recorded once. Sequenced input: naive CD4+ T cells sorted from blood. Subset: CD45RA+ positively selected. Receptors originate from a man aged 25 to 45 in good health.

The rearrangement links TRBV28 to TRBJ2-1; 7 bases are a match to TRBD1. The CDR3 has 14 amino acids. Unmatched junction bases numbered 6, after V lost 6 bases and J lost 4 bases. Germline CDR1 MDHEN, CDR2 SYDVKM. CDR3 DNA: TGTGCCAGCAGATCTCGGGACAGATACAATGAGCAGTTCTTC. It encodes CASRSRDRYNEQFF.

CDR3 bases: TGTGCCAGCAGTTGGAGCTACACTCAAGAGACCCAGTACTTC. Translation: CASSWSYTQETQYF. V usage is TRBV7-6 and J usage is TRBJ2-5; no firm D call. V shed 6 bases and J shed 2 bases, with 13 bases lying between them. The CDR3 sequence is 14 residues long. Per germline, CDR1 SGHVS and CDR2 FNYEAQ. Supplemented by reference TRBV7-6 and TRBJ2-5, the full variable domain reads GAGVSQSPRYKVTKRGQDVALRCDPISGHVSLYWYRQALGQGPEFLTYFNYEAQQDKSGLPNDRFSAERPEGSISTLTIQRTEQRDSAMYRCASSWSYTQETQYFGPGTRLLVL.

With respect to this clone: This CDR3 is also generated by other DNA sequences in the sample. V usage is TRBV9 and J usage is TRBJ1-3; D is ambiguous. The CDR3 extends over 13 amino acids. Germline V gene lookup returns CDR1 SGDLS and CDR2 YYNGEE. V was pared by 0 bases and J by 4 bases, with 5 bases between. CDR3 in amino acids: CASSVAGGNTIYF. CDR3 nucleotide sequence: TGTGCCAGCAGCGTAGCGGGGGGAAACACCATATATTTT. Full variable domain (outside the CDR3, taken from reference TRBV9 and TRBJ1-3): DSGVTQTPKHLITATGQRVTLRCSPRSGDLSVYWYQQSLDQGLQFLIQYYNGEERAKGNILERFSAQQFPDLHSELNLSSLELGDSALYFCASSVAGGNTIYFGEGSWLTVV.

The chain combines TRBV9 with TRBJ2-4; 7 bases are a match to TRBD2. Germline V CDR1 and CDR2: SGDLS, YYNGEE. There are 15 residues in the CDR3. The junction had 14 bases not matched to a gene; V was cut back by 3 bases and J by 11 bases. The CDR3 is CASSETHGGEGVQYF. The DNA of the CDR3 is TGTGCCAGCAGCGAAACCCACGGAGGGGAGGGAGTTCAGTACTTC.